The 2 T cell receptor beta chains presented below share a single source sample, sequenced in a study of T cell clonality in common variable immunodeficiency. Measured with immunoSEQ multiplex PCR; TCRdb has only the in-frame clones, and not every one. The sample offers some 52,000 clones and no singletons, the top ten holding more than 3%. Sequencing was done on a sample of peripheral blood mononuclear cells. The receptor set was obtained from a person aged 18-70 years in good health.

In the case of this clone: The read falls 3 residues short of the CDR3 end, and the missing part is taken from the germline J gene. The V and J genes are TRBV7-9 and TRBJ1-2; TRBD1 matches 7 bases. The germline V gene has CDR1 SEHNR and CDR2 FQNEAQ (reference sequence). There are 14 residues in the CDR3. Partial CDR3 DNA: TGTGCCAGCAGCCCCTGGACAGGCACCTACGAC. It codes for CASSPWTGTYD. The complete CDR3 reads CASSPWTGTYDYTF.

Remarks on this clone: From the germline J gene comes the end of the CDR3, since the read stops 3 residues before it. The rearrangement links TRBV7-6 to TRBJ2-5; 8 nucleotides agree with TRBD2. The CDR3 spans 16 residues. Germline trimming cut 1 base from V and 3 bases from J; bases unmatched to any gene: 7. The V gene's germline CDR1 is SGHVS and CDR2 FNYEAQ. Partial CDR3 DNA: TGTGCCAGCAGCTTAGGAACCCTAGCGGGCAAAGAGACC. Translating it yields CASSLGTLAGKET. The whole CDR3 protein is CASSLGTLAGKETQYF.